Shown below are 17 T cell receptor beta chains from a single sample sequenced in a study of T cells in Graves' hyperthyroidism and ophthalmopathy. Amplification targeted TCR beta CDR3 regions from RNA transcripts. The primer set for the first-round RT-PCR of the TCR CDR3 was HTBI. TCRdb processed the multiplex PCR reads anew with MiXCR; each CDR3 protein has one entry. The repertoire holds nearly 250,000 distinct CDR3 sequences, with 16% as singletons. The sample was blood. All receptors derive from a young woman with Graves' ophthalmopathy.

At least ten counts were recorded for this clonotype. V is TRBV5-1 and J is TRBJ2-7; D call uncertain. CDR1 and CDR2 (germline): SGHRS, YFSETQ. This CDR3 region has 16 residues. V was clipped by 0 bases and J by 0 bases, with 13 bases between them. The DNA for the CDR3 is TGCGCCAGCAGCTTGGCCACTGGCGGAAGCTCCTACGAGCAGTACTTC. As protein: CASSLATGGSSYEQYF.

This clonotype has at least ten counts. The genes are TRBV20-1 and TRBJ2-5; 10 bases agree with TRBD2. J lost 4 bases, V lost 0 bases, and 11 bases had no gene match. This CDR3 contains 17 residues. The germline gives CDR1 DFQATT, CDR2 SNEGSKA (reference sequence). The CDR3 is CSARDGGPSGSRETQYF. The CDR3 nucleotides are TGCAGTGCTAGAGATGGCGGGCCTAGCGGGAGTCGAGAGACCCAGTACTTC.

CDR3 protein: CSARGSLLAGGKQYF. The CDR3 nucleotides are TGCAGTGCTAGAGGCTCCCTTCTAGCGGGGGGAAAGCAGTACTTC. This chain links TRBV20-1 with TRBJ2-7, with 11 bases matching TRBD2. V shed 1 base, J shed 8 bases, and the junction held 10 bases outside the gene matches. Germline V CDR1 and CDR2: DFQATT, SNEGSKA (reference sequence). The CDR3 covers 15 residues.

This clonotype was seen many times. The CDR3 DNA follows: TGCAGTGCCACTGGGGGGGACACTGAAGCTTTCTTT. Translating gives CSATGGDTEAFF. V is TRBV20-1 and J is TRBJ1-1, with D possibly TRBD1 on 5 matching bases. The V end was cut by 6 bases, the J end by 3 bases, with 11 bases between. Per germline, CDR1 DFQATT and CDR2 SNEGSKA (reference sequence). There are 12 residues in the CDR3.

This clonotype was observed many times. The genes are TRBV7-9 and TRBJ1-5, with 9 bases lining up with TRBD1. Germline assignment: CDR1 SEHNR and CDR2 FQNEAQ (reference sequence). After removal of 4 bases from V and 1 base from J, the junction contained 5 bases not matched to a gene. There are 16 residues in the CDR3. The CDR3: CASSSEDRGSNQPQHF. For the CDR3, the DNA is TGTGCCAGCAGCTCCGAGGACAGGGGAAGCAATCAGCCCCAGCATTTT.

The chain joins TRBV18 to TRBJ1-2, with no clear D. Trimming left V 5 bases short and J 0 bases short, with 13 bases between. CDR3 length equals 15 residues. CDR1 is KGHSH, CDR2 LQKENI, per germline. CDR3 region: CASSAQETANYGYTF. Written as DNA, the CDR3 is TGTGCCAGCTCAGCGCAGGAGACGGCTAACTATGGCTACACCTTC.

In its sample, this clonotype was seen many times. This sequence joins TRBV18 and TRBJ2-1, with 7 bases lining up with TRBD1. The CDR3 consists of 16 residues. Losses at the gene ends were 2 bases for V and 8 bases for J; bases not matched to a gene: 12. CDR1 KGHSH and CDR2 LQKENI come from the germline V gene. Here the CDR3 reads CASSPTRDSFYDEQFF. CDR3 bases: TGTGCCAGCTCACCAACCCGGGACAGTTTTTACGATGAGCAGTTCTTC.

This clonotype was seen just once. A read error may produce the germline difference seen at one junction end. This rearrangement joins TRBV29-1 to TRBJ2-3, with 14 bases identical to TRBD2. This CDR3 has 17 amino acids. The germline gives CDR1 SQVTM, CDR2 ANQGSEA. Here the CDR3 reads CSVCLIGTSGSRDTQYF. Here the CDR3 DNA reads TGCAGCGTCTGTTTGATCGGGACTAGCGGGAGCAGAGATACGCAGTATTTT.

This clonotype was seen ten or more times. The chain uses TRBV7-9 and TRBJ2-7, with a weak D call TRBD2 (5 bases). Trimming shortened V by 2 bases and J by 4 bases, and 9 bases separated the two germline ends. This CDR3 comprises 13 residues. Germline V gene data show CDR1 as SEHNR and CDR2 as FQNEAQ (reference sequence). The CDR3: CASSLYSGYEQYF. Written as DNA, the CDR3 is TGTGCCAGCAGCTTATACTCGGGGTACGAGCAGTACTTC.

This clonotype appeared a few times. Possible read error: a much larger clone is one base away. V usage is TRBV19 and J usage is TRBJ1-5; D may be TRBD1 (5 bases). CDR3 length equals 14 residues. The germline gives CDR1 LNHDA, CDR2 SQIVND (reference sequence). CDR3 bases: TGTGCCAGTAGTAGGGGGGACCTCAATCGGCCCCAGCATTTT. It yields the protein CASSRGDLNRPQHF.

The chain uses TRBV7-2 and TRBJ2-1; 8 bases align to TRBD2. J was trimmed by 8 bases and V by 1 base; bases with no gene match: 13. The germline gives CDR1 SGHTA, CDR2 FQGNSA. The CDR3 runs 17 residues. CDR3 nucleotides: TGTGCCAGCAGCTTAGAGCGGGGGTTGAGCGGGAGTGATGAGCAGTTCTTC. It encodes CASSLERGLSGSDEQFF.

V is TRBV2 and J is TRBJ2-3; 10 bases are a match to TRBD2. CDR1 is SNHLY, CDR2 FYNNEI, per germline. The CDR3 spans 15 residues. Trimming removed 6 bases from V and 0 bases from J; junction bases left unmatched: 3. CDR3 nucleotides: TGTGCCAGCAGCGGGACTAGCGTTAGCACAGATACGCAGTATTTT. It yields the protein CASSGTSVSTDTQYF.

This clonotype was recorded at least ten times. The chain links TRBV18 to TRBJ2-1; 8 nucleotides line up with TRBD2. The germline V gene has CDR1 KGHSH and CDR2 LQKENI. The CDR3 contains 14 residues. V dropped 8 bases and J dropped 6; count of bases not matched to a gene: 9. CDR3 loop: CASGPGLVGNEQFF. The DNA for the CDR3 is TGTGCCAGCGGGCCGGGACTAGTCGGCAATGAGCAGTTCTTC.

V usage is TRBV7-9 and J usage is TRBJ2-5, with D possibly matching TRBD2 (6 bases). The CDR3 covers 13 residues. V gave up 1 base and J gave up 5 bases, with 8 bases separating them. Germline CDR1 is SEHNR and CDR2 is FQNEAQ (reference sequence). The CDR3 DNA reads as TGTGCCAGCAGCTTAGACGCGGGGGAGACCCAGTACTTC. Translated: CASSLDAGETQYF.

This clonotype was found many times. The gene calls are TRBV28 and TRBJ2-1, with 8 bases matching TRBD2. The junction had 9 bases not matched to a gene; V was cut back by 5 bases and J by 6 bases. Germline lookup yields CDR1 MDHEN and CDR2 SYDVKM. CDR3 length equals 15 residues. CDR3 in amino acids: CASSLNPGTSNEQFF. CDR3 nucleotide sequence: TGTGCCAGCAGTCTTAACCCCGGGACTAGCAATGAGCAGTTCTTC.

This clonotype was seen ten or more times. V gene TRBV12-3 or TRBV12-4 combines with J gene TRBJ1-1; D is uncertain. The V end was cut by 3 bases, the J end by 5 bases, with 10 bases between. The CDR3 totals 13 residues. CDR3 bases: TGTGCCAGCAGTTTTCAGGAGGCGACTGAAGCTTTCTTT. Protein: CASSFQEATEAFF.

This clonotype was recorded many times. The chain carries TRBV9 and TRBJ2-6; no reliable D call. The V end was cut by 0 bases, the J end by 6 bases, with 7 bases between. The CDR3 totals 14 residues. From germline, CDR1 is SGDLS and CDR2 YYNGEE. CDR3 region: CASSVGGEANVLTF. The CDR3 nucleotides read TGTGCCAGCAGCGTAGGTGGGGAGGCCAACGTCCTGACTTTC.